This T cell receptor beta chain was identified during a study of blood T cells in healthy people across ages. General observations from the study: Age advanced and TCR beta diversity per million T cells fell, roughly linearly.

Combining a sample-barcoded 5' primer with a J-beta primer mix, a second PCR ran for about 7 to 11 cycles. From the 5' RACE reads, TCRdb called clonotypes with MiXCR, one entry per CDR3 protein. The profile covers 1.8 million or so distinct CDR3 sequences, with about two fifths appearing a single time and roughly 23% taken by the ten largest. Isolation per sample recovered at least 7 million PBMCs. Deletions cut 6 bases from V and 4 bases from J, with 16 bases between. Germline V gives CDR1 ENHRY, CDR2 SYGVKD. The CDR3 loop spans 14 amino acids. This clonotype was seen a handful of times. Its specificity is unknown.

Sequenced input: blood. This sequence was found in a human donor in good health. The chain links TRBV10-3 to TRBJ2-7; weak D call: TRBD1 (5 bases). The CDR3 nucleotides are TGTGCCATCAGAGGGGAATTGGCCTCTTACGAGCAGTACTTC. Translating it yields CAIRGELASYEQYF.